The 8 T cell receptor beta chains reported below all come from one sample, sequenced in a study of blood T cell repertoires in COVID-19. Sequencing used immunoSEQ multiplex PCR; TCRdb keeps in-frame clones, though not all of them. Of about 220,000 clones listed, approximately 79% are singletons. Sequenced input: peripheral blood. The source of these receptors is a human donor in a cohort sampled during active COVID-19.

The rearrangement uses TRBV10-3 and TRBJ1-1, with D uncertain. The CDR3 totals 15 residues. Germline V lookup: CDR1 ENHRY, CDR2 SYGVKD. Trimming took 1 base from V and 1 from J, leaving 10 bases between them. The CDR3 loop is CAISEYGYQNTEAFF. CDR3 in DNA: TGTGCCATCAGTGAGTACGGTTACCAGAACACTGAAGCTTTCTTT.

The chain joins TRBV30 to TRBJ2-1; 10 positions agree with TRBD2. The germline V gene encodes CDR1 GTSNPN and CDR2 SVGIG (reference sequence). This CDR3 is 14 amino acids long. V gave up 7 bases and J gave up 3 bases; unmatched junction bases: 6. For the CDR3, the DNA is TGTGCCTTCCAGGGACTAGCGAGCTACAATGAGCAGTTCTTC. Its translation: CAFQGLASYNEQFF.

This chain joins TRBV7-2 and TRBJ2-7; TRBD2 aligns across 7 bases. The CDR3 spans 14 residues. V was clipped by 1 base and J by 6 bases; unmatched bases: 6. Germline CDR1 and CDR2: SGHTA and FQGNSA. DNA of the CDR3: TGTGCCAGCAGCTTAGAACGCGGGAGATCCGAGCAGTACTTC. Translated, it gives CASSLERGRSEQYF.

This chain links TRBV6-1 with TRBJ2-7, with 12 bases lining up with TRBD2. V shed 4 bases and J 7 bases; nucleotides not matched to a gene: 11. CDR3 length equals 16 residues. Germline V gene lookup returns CDR1 MNHNS and CDR2 SASEGT. In DNA form, the CDR3 reads TGTGCCAGCAGTGTGGCTAGCGGGAGGGCGGGTGAGGAGCAGTACTTC. Translation: CASSVASGRAGEEQYF.

This chain joins TRBV19 and TRBJ1-5; 8 nucleotides match TRBD1. Germline V gene data show CDR1 as LNHDA and CDR2 as SQIVND (reference sequence). V dropped 4 bases and J dropped 7; count of bases not matched to a gene: 9. CDR3 size: 15 residues. The CDR3 sequence: CASSTGQGGLQPQHF. CDR3 DNA: TGTGCCAGTAGTACCGGACAGGGAGGTTTGCAGCCCCAGCATTTT.

The gene calls are TRBV7-2 and TRBJ2-3; D may be TRBD2 (5 bases). Trimming pared 5 bases from V and 0 bases from J, leaving 12 bases between. CDR3 length equals 15 residues. CDR1 is SGHTA, CDR2 FQGNSA, per germline. The DNA of the CDR3 is TGTGCCAGCAGCCTATCGGGGAGCAGCACAGATACGCAGTATTTT. It codes for CASSLSGSSTDTQYF.

The J gene is TRBJ2-3, the V gene TRBV7-3, with a possible D match to TRBD2 (6 bases). Germline V gene lookup returns CDR1 SGHTA and CDR2 FQGTGA. Trimming took off 5 bases at V and 1 base at J, with 13 bases between the two ends. The CDR3 extends over 15 amino acids. For the CDR3, the DNA is TGTGCCAGCAGCCCAACTAGCCTTGGCACAGATACGCAGTATTTT. Residues: CASSPTSLGTDTQYF.

The J gene is TRBJ2-1, the V gene TRBV7-2, with D maybe TRBD2 (6 bases). V was cut by 7 bases and J by 4 bases, with 17 bases left in between. The V gene's germline CDR1 is SGHTA and CDR2 FQGNSA. This CDR3 region has 15 residues. CDR3 sequence (DNA): TGTGCCAGCACCGTAGACGCGGGAAGATACAATGAGCAGTTCTTC. Translating it yields CASTVDAGRYNEQFF.